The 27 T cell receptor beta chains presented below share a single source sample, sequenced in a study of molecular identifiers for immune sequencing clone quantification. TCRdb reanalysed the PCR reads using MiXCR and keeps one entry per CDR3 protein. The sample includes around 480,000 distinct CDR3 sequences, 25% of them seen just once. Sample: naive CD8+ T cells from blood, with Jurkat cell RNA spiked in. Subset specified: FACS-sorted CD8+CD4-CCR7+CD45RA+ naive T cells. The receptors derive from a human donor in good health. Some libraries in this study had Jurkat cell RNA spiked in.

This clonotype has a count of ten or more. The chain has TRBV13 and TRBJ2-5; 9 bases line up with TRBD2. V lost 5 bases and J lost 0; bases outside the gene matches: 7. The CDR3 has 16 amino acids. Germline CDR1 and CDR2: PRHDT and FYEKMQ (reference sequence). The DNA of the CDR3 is TGTGCCAGCAGCCGCAGAGCTAGCGGGGACCAAGAGACCCAGTACTTC. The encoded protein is CASSRRASGDQETQYF.

This CDR3 is CASSQQGASGTEAFF. CDR3 in DNA: TGCGCCAGCAGCCAGCAGGGGGCTAGCGGCACTGAAGCTTTCTTT. The chain links TRBV4-1 to TRBJ1-1; 8 bases map to TRBD1. The CDR3 consists of 15 residues. Germline V CDR1 and CDR2: MGHRA, YSYEKL. Losses at the gene ends were 3 bases for V and 4 bases for J; bases not matched to a gene: 7.

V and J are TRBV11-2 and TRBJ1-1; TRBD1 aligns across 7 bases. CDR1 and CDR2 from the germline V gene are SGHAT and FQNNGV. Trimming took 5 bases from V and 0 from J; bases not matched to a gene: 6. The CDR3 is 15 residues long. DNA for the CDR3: TGTGCCAGCAGCGGTCTGACAGGGTTGAACACTGAAGCTTTCTTT. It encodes CASSGLTGLNTEAFF.

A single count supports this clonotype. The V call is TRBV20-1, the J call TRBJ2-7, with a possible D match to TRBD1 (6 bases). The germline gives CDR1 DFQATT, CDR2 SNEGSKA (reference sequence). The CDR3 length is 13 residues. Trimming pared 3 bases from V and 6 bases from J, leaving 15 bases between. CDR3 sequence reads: CSASYGRGCEQYF. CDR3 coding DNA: TGCAGTGCTAGTTACGGCAGGGGTTGCGAGCAGTACTTC.

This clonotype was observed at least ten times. The CDR3 sequence is CASGAIWGYEQYF. CDR3 in DNA: TGTGCTAGTGGTGCAATTTGGGGGTACGAGCAGTACTTC. The chain uses TRBV12-5 and TRBJ2-7; D could derive from TRBD1 or TRBD2 (5 bases each). V was trimmed by 5 bases and J by 4 bases, leaving 12 bases between them. This CDR3 contains 13 residues. Germline CDR1 reads LGHNT; CDR2 reads FRNRAP.

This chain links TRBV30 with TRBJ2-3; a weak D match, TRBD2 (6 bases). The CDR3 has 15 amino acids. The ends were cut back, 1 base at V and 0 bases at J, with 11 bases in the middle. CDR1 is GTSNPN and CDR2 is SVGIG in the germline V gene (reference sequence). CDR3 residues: CAWSGGGASTDTQYF. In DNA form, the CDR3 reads TGTGCCTGGAGTGGCGGCGGGGCTAGCACAGATACGCAGTATTTT. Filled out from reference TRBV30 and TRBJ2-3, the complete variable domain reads SQTIHQWPATLVQPVGSPLSLECTVEGTSNPNLYWYRQAAGRGLQLLFYSVGIGQISSEVPQNLSASRPQDRQFILSSKKLLLSDSGFYLCAWSGGGASTDTQYFGPGTRLTVL.

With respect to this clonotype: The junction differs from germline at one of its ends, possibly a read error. The CDR3 DNA sequence: TGTGCCAGCAGCCAGGACAGGGGGCAGGTAGTGGGCACTGAAGCTCTCTTT. Translation gives CASSQDRGQVVGTEALF. J is TRBJ1-1 and V is TRBV7-9, with TRBD1 matching 11 bases. This CDR3 region has 17 residues. From germline, CDR1 is SEHNR and CDR2 FQNEAQ (reference sequence).

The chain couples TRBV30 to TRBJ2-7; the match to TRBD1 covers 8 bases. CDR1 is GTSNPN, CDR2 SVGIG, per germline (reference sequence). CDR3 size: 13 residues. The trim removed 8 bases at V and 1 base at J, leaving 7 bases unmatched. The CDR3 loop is CAAGQGVSYEQYF. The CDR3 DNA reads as TGTGCCGCCGGACAGGGAGTATCCTACGAGCAGTACTTC.

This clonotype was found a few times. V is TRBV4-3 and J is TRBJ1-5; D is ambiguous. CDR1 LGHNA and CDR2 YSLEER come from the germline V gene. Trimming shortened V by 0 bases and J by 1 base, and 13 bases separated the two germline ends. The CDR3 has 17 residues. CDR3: CASSQDMSGESNQPQHF. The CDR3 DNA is TGCGCCAGCAGCCAAGATATGTCCGGAGAGAGCAATCAGCCCCAGCATTTT.

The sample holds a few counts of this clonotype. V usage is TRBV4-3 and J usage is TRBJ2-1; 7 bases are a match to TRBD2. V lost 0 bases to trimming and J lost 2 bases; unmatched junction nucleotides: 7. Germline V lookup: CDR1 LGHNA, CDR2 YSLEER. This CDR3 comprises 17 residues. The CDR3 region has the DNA TGCGCCAGCAGCCAAGATCACGGGGGGTGGGCCTACAATGAGCAGTTCTTC. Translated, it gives CASSQDHGGWAYNEQFF.

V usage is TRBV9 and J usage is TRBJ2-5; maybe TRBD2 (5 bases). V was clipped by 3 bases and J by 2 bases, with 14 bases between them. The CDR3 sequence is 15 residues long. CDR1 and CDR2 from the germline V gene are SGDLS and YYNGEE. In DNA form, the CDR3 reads TGTGCCAGCAGCGCGGACGGGATTACTCAAGAGACCCAGTACTTC. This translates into CASSADGITQETQYF. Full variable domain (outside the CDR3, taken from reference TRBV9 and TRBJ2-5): DSGVTQTPKHLITATGQRVTLRCSPRSGDLSVYWYQQSLDQGLQFLIQYYNGEERAKGNILERFSAQQFPDLHSELNLSSLELGDSALYFCASSADGITQETQYFGPGTRLLVL.

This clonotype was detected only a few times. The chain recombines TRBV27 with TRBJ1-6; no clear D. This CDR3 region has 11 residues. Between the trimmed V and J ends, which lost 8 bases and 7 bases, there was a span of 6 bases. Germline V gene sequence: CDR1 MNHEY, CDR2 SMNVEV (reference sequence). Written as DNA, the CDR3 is TGTGCCAGCGGGCGGAATTCACCCCTCCACTTT. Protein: CASGRNSPLHF.

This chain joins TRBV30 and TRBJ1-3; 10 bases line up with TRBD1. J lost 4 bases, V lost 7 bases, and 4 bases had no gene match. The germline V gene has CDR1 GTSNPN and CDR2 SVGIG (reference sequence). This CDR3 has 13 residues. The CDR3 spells CAYDRGRGNTIYF. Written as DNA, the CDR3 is TGTGCCTATGACAGGGGGCGCGGAAACACCATATATTTT.

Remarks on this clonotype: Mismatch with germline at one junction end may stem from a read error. This CDR3 reads CASSPSAETLYF. The CDR3 DNA is TGTGCCAGCAGCCCCAGTGCAGAGACCCTGTACTTC. The V and J genes are TRBV9 and TRBJ2-5; D call uncertain. The germline V gene has CDR1 SGDLS and CDR2 YYNGEE. The CDR3 covers 12 residues. Together with reference TRBV9 and TRBJ2-5, the CDR3 gives the full variable domain: DSGVTQTPKHLITATGQRVTLRCSPRSGDLSVYWYQQSLDQGLQFLIQYYNGEERAKGNILERFSAQQFPDLHSELNLSSLELGDSALYFCASSPSAETLYFGPGTRLLVL.

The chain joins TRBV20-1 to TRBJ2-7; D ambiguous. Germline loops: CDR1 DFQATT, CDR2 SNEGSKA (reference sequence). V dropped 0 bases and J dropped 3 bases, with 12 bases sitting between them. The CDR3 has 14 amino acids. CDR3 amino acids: CSARDLKGSYEQYF. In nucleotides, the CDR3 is TGCAGTGCTAGAGATCTGAAGGGAAGCTACGAGCAGTACTTC.

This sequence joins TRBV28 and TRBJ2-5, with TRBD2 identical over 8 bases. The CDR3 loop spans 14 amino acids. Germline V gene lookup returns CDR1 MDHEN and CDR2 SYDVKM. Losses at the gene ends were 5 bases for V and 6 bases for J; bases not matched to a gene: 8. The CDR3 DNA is TGTGCCAGCAGTCTGAGGACTAGCTGGCAGACCCAGTACTTC. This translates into CASSLRTSWQTQYF.

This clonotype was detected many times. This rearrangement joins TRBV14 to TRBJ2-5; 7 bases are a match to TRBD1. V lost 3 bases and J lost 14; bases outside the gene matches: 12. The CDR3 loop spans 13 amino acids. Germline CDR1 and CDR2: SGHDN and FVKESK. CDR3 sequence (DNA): TGTGCCAGCAGCCAGGGTGCCGGGGACAGCTCCTACTTC. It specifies CASSQGAGDSSYF.

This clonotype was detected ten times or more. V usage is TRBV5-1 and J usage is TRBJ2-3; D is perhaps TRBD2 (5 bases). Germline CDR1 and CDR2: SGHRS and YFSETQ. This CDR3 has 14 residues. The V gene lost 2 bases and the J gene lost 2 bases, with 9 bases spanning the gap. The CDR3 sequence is CASSFEGATDTQYF. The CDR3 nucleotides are TGCGCCAGCAGCTTCGAGGGAGCCACAGATACGCAGTATTTT.

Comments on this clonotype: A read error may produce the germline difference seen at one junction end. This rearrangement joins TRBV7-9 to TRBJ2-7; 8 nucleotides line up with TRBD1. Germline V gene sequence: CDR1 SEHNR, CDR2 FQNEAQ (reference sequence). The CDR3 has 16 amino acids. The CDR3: CASSHSGTGDSHEQYF. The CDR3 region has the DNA TGTGCCAGCAGTCATTCCGGGACAGGAGACTCCCACGAGCAGTACTTC.

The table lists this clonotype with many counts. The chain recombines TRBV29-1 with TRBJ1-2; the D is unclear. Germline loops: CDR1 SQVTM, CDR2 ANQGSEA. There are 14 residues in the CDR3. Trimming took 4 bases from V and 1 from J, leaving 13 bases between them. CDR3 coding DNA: TGCAGCGTTGCCGAACAGAGTTTTAACTATGGCTACACCTTC. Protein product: CSVAEQSFNYGYTF.

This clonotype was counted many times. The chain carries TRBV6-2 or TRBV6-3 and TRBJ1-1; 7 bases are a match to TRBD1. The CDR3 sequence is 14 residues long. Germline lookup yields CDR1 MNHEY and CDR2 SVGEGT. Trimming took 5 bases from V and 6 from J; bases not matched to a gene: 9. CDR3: CASSTLDRRSEAFF. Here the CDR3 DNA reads TGTGCCAGCAGTACCCTGGACAGGCGGTCTGAAGCTTTCTTT.

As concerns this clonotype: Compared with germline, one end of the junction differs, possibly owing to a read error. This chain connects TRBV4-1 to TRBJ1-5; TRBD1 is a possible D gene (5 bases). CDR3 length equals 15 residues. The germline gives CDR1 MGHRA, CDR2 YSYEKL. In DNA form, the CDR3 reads TGCGCCAGCAGTCTAGGGGAAAATAGCAATCGGCCCCAGCATTTT. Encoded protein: CASSLGENSNRPQHF.

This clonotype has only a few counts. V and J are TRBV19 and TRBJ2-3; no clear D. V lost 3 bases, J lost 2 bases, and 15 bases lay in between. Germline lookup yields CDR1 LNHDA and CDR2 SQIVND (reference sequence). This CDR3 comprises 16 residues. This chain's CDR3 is CASSMDSPLDTDTQYF. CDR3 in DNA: TGTGCCAGTAGTATGGATTCGCCCCTAGACACAGATACGCAGTATTTT.

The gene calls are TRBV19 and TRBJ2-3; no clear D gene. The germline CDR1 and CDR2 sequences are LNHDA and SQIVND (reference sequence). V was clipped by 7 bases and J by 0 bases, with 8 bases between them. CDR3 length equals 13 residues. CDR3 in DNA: TGTGCCAGTACAGACCATAGCACAGATACGCAGTATTTT. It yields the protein CASTDHSTDTQYF.

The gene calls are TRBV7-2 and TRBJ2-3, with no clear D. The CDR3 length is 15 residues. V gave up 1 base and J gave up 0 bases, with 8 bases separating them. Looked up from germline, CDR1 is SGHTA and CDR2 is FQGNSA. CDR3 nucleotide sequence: TGTGCCAGCAGCTTAGTTACTACTAGCACAGATACGCAGTATTTT. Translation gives CASSLVTTSTDTQYF.

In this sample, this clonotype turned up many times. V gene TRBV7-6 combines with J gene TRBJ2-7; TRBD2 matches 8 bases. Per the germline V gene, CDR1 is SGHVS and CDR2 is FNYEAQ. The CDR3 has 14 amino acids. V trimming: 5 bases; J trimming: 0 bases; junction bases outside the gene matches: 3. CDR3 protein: CASSPGGGSYEQYF. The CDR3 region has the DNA TGTGCCAGCAGCCCGGGGGGGGGCTCCTACGAGCAGTACTTC.

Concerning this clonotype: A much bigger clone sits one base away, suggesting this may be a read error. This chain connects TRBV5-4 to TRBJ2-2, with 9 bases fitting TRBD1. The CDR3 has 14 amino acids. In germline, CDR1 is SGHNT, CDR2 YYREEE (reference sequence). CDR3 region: CASRYGTGTGELLF. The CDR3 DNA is TGTGCCAGCAGATACGGGACAGGGACCGGGGAGCTGCTTTTT.